This T cell receptor (beta chain) emerged from a study of T cells in Graves' hyperthyroidism and ophthalmopathy. Regarding the study as a whole: Onset of ophthalmopathy came a median approximately 6.8 months after the model predicted it.

The CDR3 spans 13 residues. Germline assignment: CDR1 GTSNPN and CDR2 SVGIG (reference sequence). V was cut by 2 bases and J by 11 bases, with 16 bases left in between. In patients aged 18 to 65, hyperthyroidism was newly diagnosed, with duration under 2 months. Amplified TCR beta CDR3 regions derived from RNA transcripts. In the first-round RT-PCR of the TCR CDR3, the HTBI primer set was used. TCRdb called the multiplex PCR reads again in MiXCR, with one record for every CDR3 protein. The sample contains about 560,000 distinct CDR3 sequences, approximately 16% of which appear only once. As concerns this clonotype: Its matching antigen is unknown.

The source of this sequence is a woman aged 18-35 years with Graves' hyperthyroidism. Sequenced: blood. The J gene is TRBJ1-5, the V gene TRBV30; D is uncertain. CDR3 sequence reads: CAWSNAASMTQHF. Here the CDR3 DNA reads TGTGCCTGGAGTAACGCGGCGTCCATGACCCAGCATTTT.